This T cell receptor (beta chain) comes out of a study of T cell responses to AZD1222 COVID-19 vaccine. Clones were read by immunoSEQ multiplex PCR, and TCRdb kept only the in-frame ones, dropping some. The sample yields roughly 120,000 clones, approximately 86% seen once. The CDR3 spans 16 residues. V dropped 6 bases and J dropped 0 bases, with 18 bases sitting between them. The germline V gene has CDR1 LNHDA and CDR2 SQIVND (reference sequence). V and J are TRBV19 and TRBJ2-7, with D perhaps matching TRBD1 (6 bases). This receptor was identified in an adult in good health. The sequences come from peripheral blood, collected on day 0 of AZD1222 vaccination. As DNA, the CDR3 is TGTGCCAGTAGCCCCATCGGGGAAGGGGGCTCCTACGAGCAGTACTTC. Protein: CASSPIGEGGSYEQYF.